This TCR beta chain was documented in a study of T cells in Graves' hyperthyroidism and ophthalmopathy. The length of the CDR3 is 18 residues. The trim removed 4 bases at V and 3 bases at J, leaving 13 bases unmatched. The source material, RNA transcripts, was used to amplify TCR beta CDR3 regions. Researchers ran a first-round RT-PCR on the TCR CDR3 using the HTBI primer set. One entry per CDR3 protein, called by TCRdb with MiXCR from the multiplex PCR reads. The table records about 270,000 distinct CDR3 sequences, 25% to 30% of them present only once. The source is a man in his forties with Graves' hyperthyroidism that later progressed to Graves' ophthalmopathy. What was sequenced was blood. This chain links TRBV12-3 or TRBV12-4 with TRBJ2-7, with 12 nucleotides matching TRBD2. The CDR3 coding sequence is TGTGCCAGCAGTTCTCTGACTAGCGGGAGAAACGAGGGCTACGAGCAGTACTTC. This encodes CASSSLTSGRNEGYEQYF.